The sequence of this T cell receptor beta chain was determined in a study of memory CD4+ T cells and cytomegalovirus serostatus. Study conclusions and caveats: Repertoires predicted CMV serostatus with median bootstrapped AUC of approximately 0.94.

In the case of this clone: What it binds is not known.

The CDR3 loop spans 14 amino acids. The V end was cut by 3 bases, the J end by 0 bases, with 9 bases between. The germline CDR1 and CDR2 sequences are LNHNV and YYDKDF (reference sequence). The sort gate was single viable CD3+CD4+CD8-CD45RO+ cells for memory CD4+ T cells. Total CD4+ T cells were enriched by CD4 positive selection. TCRdb's copy holds only in-frame clones and misses some; the assay was immunoSEQ multiplex PCR. This repertoire shows under 85,000 clones, around 80% found once; its top ten account for just over 2.5%. The TCR comes from an adult in good health and CMV-seropositive. V is TRBV15 and J is TRBJ2-7; unclear D gene. The sequenced material came from memory CD4+ T cells from blood. CDR3 protein: CATSRNPSSYEQYF. The CDR3 DNA follows: TGTGCCACCAGCAGGAACCCAAGCTCCTACGAGCAGTACTTC.